This T cell receptor beta chain is from a study of blood T cell repertoires in COVID-19. At the level of the study: COVID-19 samples, acute and convalescent, were from the United States, Italy and Spain. Nucleic acid was either cDNA or gDNA, and it came from T cells, B-cell-depleted T cells, or PBMCs.

The CDR3 is made up of 13 amino acids. Germline CDR1 is SEHNR and CDR2 is FQNEAQ (reference sequence). Trimming pared 5 bases from V and 6 bases from J, leaving 10 bases between. As handled by the study authors: Researchers report that nucleated cell counts were estimated from reference gene primer amplification. TCRdb keeps only in-frame clones here, not all; method: immunoSEQ multiplex PCR. The V and J calls and the clone size are those of that table, but D and trimming were determined from the DNA. The sample comprises 80,000 to 95,000 clones, 75% to 90% of which are singletons, and roughly 40% rests with the top ten.

The clonotype was recovered from a man older than 75 with acute or convalescent COVID-19. Sequencing used peripheral blood. J is TRBJ2-2 and V is TRBV7-9, with D hard to call. This CDR3 reads CASSPMGAGELFF. As DNA, the CDR3 is TGTGCCAGCAGCCCGATGGGCGCCGGGGAGCTGTTTTTT.